This TCR beta chain emerged from a study of post-analysis software for immune sequencing data (dated by TCRdb to the mid-2010s). Context from the whole study: The recorded disease courses included relapsing-remitting, secondary progressive and progressive-relapsing multiple sclerosis, and some patients had no subtype annotation. A subset of samples was prepared in parallel using single-end sample barcoding, then pooled and co-amplified after Illumina adapter ligation. The multiple sclerosis patient repertoires were compared with under 13 previously published healthy control repertoires from donors aged roughly 6 to 27 years.

Remarks on this clonotype: What antigen it recognizes has not been identified. No quality values exist for individual bases; no much larger clone is one base distant.

The CDR3 has 14 amino acids, counting the end cysteine and phenylalanine. Kept here is only the CDR3 DNA, which spans 42 bases and is read in frame from base 1. V lost 5 bases and J lost 5 bases, and the count of bases not matched to a germline gene is 8. From a lookup of the germline V gene (reference sequence), CDR1 and CDR2 are SGHKS and YYEKEE. The paper's findings and limits, for the study overall: Strong co-clustering of samples prepared in the same batch was shown by direct clustering with F measure, prompting a batch-effect correction. Patients showed significantly higher frequencies than controls for about 5 TRBV segments, among them TRBV5-6, TRBV5-1 and TRBV20-1. Multiple sclerosis patients had significantly lower normalized Chao1 diversity than controls, a result that suggests substantial peripheral T-cell clonal expansion. The control group was slightly older than the multiple sclerosis patient group.

TCR beta repertoires were profiled from peripheral blood of approximately 13 young patients with multiple sclerosis to demonstrate the VDJtools post-analysis software. The multiple sclerosis patients were children and adolescents ranging in age from roughly 6 to 16 years. Library generation was performed with PCR. Instrument on record: Illumina HiSeq 2500. To reduce PCR and sequencing biases, unique molecular identifiers were built into the TCR beta cDNA libraries. Per 1 to 10 million input T cells, approximately 500,000 cDNA molecules were obtained, such that each molecule approximated one T cell. The patient libraries were prepared and sequenced with the same protocol used for the earlier healthy control dataset. Samples belonging to the same batch were prepared together, multiplexed and sequenced on a shared HiSeq lane. The authors processed their data as follows. Raw barcoded reads were processed with MIGEC, and single-read molecular identifier groups were discarded before consensus assembly and CDR3 extraction. Clonotype tables were post-analysed with VDJtools, and diversity was normalized by down-sampling all datasets to the smallest sample size. To correct batch-related cross-sample contamination, repertoire overlap clustering matched CDR3 amino acid sequences but not nucleotide sequences. The raw public data were reprocessed by TCRdb itself: fastp quality trimming at Q25, MiXCR clonotype calling, in-frame beta chains only. Records with the same CDR3 protein are collapsed into one entry carrying the most frequent genes and DNA. What appears here as the V and J calls and clone size reflects TCRdb's work, not the paper's. Here the sample has about 820,000 distinct CDR3 sequences; under 70% occur a single time. 4.6% of the sample is held by the ten biggest clonotypes.

The source material was blood. The receptor was isolated from a girl aged 10-17 years with multiple sclerosis. The rearranged chain carries TRBV5-5 and TRBJ2-3, and TRBD1 matches 7 of the central bases. The CDR3 protein: CASSRQGRGDTQYF. In nucleotide form, the sequence is TGTGCCAGCAGTCGACAGGGTCGAGGAGATACGCAGTATTTT.